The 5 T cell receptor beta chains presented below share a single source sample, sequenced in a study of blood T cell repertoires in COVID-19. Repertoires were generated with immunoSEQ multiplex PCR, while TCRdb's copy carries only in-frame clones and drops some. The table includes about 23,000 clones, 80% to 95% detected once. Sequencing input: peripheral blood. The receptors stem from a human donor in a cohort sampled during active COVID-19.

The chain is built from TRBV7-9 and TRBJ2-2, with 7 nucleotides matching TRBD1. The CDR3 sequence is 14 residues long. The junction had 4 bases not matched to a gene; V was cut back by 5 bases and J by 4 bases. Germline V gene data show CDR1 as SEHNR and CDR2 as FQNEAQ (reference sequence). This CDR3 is CASSRDRVTGELFF. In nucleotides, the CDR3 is TGTGCCAGCAGCCGCGACAGGGTCACCGGGGAGCTGTTTTTT.

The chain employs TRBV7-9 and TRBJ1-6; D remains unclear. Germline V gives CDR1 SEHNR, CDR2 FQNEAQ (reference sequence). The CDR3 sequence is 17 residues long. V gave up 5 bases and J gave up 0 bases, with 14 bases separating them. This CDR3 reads CASSNRERSSYNSPLHF. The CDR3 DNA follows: TGTGCCAGCAGCAACCGGGAGCGAAGCTCCTATAATTCACCCCTCCACTTT.

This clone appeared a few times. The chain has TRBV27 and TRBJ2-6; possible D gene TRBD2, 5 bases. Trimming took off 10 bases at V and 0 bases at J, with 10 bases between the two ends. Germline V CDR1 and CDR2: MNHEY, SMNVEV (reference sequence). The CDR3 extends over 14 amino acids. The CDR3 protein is CATRRSSGANVLTF. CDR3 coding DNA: TGTGCCACCCGGAGGAGCTCTGGGGCCAACGTCCTGACTTTC.

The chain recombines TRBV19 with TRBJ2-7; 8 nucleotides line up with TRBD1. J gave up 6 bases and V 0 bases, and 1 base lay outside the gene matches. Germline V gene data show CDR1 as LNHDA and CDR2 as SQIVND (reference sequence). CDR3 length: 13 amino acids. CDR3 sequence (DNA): TGTGCCAGTAGTATAGACGGGACAGGCGAGCAGTACTTC. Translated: CASSIDGTGEQYF. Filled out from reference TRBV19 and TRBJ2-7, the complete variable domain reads DGGITQSPKYLFRKEGQNVTLSCEQNLNHDAMYWYRQDPGQGLRLIYYSQIVNDFQKGDIAEGYSVSREKKESFPLTVTSAQKNPTAFYLCASSIDGTGEQYFGPGTRLTVT.

CDR3 region: CASSLDQGGEQYF. The CDR3 region has the DNA TGTGCCAGCAGCTTGGATCAGGGAGGCGAGCAGTACTTC. The gene calls are TRBV5-4 and TRBJ2-7, with a possible D match to TRBD2 (6 bases). Germline assignment: CDR1 SGHNT and CDR2 YYREEE (reference sequence). The CDR3 runs 13 residues. The V end was cut by 0 bases, the J end by 6 bases, with 10 bases between.